Listed below are T cell receptor beta chains from one sample, sequenced in a study of T-cell memory formation after mild COVID-19. TCRdb redid the calling of the 5' RACE reads with MiXCR, one entry per CDR3 protein. Among around 34,000 distinct CDR3 sequences listed, around 7.7% were seen once. Specimen: PBMCs or a T cell subset sorted from them (not recorded which). The source is a man aged 18-30 years who had mild COVID-19 (a few samples of this study predate the infection). Cell type and time point are not known. Each CDR3 is given with its conserved first and last residue. A D gene is named only where the DNA matches it firmly. The size field is filled for only some rows; it gives once, few, many or a size class.

j_call	clone_size	v_call	d_call	cdr3_nt	cdr3_aa
TRBJ2-2	many	TRBV5-1	NA	TGCGCCAGCAAGGACACCGGGGAGCTGTTTTTT	CASKDTGELFF
TRBJ1-6	many	TRBV5-1	NA	TGCGCCAGCAGCCGGTTGGAGGACGGCTATAATTCACCCCTCCACTTT	CASSRLEDGYNSPLHF
TRBJ2-7	many	TRBV4-3	TRBD2	TGCGCCAGCAGCCATGGCGGGGGCTACGAGCAGTACTTC	CASSHGGGYEQYF
TRBJ2-1	many	TRBV20-1	NA	TGCAGTGCTAGAGAAGCGTACAGGGACTACAATGAGCAGTTCTTC	CSAREAYRDYNEQFF
TRBJ2-1	many	TRBV20-1	NA	TGCAGTGCCGCGAGAGATGAGCAGTTCTTC	CSAARDEQFF
TRBJ2-4	many	TRBV10-3	TRBD2	TGTGCCATCAGGAAAGAACTAGCGGGGATAGCCAAAAACATTCAGTACTTC	CAIRKELAGIAKNIQYF
TRBJ2-4	NA	TRBV24-1	NA	TGTGCCACCATCTTCCTCCAAACCCCGGGACCACTAGCCAAAAACATTCAGTACTTC	CATIFLQTPGPLAKNIQYF
TRBJ2-4	medium-sized	TRBV7-2	TRBD1	TGTGCCAGCAGCTTCTATGGGACAGAAAAAAACATTCAGTACTTC	CASSFYGTEKNIQYF
TRBJ1-4	many	TRBV11-2	NA	TGTGCCAGCAGCTTAGGGGGTTCTAATGAAAAACTGTTTTTT	CASSLGGSNEKLFF
TRBJ2-5	many	TRBV9	NA	TGTGCCAGCAGCTTCGCCCAGGAGGAAGGGGAGACCCAGTACTTC	CASSFAQEEGETQYF
TRBJ1-1	many	TRBV7-2	NA	TGTGCCAGCAGCCCACAGGGTAGGAGGACTGAAGCTTTCTTT	CASSPQGRRTEAFF
TRBJ1-6	many	TRBV19	NA	TGTGCCAGTAGTATTCGCCCGTATAATTCACCCCTCCACTTT	CASSIRPYNSPLHF
TRBJ2-3	NA	TRBV6-5	TRBD2	TGTGCCAGCAAACGGGGGGGGGCCCTAACGCAGTATTTT	CASKRGGALTQYF
TRBJ2-7	many	TRBV7-9	NA	TGTGCCAGCAGCTCTCTTAGGGGAGCCGACTACGAGCAGTACTTC	CASSSLRGADYEQYF
TRBJ1-1	many	TRBV5-1	NA	TGCGCCAGCAGCCTCAGGGGCACTGAAGCTTTCTTT	CASSLRGTEAFF
TRBJ2-7	few	TRBV6-2/TRBV6-3	NA	TGTGCCAGCAGCCCTAGTCTCGATAGCTCCTACGAGCAGTACTTC	CASSPSLDSSYEQYF
TRBJ2-3	many	TRBV5-1	NA	TGCGCCAGCAGCTTTATATTGGTGGATACGCAGTATTTT	CASSFILVDTQYF
TRBJ2-5	many	TRBV9	NA	TGTGCCAGCAGCGTAGCATCTCAAGAGACCCAGTACTTC	CASSVASQETQYF
TRBJ2-4	NA	TRBV4-2	NA	TGTGCCAGCAGCCCCGCTTCTGGGGGGTCCAAAAACATTCAGTACTTC	CASSPASGGSKNIQYF
TRBJ1-6	many	TRBV12-3/TRBV12-4	NA	TGTGCCAGCAGTTTTGGGCTCAGGGACTCACCCCTCCACTTT	CASSFGLRDSPLHF
TRBJ2-3	few	TRBV5-4	NA	TGTGCCAGCAGCCCGAGGGGGGAGATAGGCACGCAGTATTTT	CASSPRGEIGTQYF
TRBJ2-3	many	TRBV6-1	TRBD2	TGTGCCAGCAGTGGACTAGCGGGGGGGCCAGATACGCAGTATTTT	CASSGLAGGPDTQYF
TRBJ1-6	NA	TRBV7-3	NA	TGTGCCAGCAGCCCGGGGGGTATTAATTCACCCCTCCACTTT	CASSPGGINSPLHF
TRBJ1-2	few	TRBV12-3/TRBV12-4	NA	TGTGCCAGCAGCCAAGGACAGCGTTATGGCTACACCTTC	CASSQGQRYGYTF
TRBJ2-3	few	TRBV30	NA	TGTGCCTGGAGTGATAGAGATACGCAGTATTTT	CAWSDRDTQYF
TRBJ1-2	many	TRBV2	NA	TGTGCCAGCAAGGACAGCCCGTCTAACTATGGCTACACCTTC	CASKDSPSNYGYTF
TRBJ2-3	many	TRBV9	TRBD2	TGTGCCAGCAGCTCCCGGGGATTAGCGGGGTCGCCCTCTAGCACAGATACGCAGTATTTT	CASSSRGLAGSPSSTDTQYF
TRBJ2-1	many	TRBV13	TRBD2	TGTGCCAGCAGGTGGCGGGGGGCCAGCAATGAGCAGTTCTTC	CASRWRGASNEQFF
TRBJ2-1	many	TRBV20-1	TRBD2	TGCAGTGCCGCTTCGCGGGGGTATTACAATGAGCAGTTCTTC	CSAASRGYYNEQFF
TRBJ1-5	many	TRBV20-1	NA	TGCAGTGCTGTTTCCGGGAATCAGCCCCAGCATTTT	CSAVSGNQPQHF
TRBJ2-7	many	TRBV6-2/TRBV6-3	NA	TGTGCCAGCAGTTATAATCCAGGACCGATGCGGGAGCAGTACTTC	CASSYNPGPMREQYF
TRBJ2-7	many	TRBV20-1	NA	TGCAGTGCTAGGCAGGGACAATACGAGCAGTACTTC	CSARQGQYEQYF
TRBJ2-5	NA	TRBV5-1	NA	TGCGCCAGCAGCTTGGGGTACCAAGAGACCCAGTACTTC	CASSLGYQETQYF
TRBJ2-7	many	TRBV12-3/TRBV12-4	NA	TGTGCCAGCAGTTTGAAGTGGAGCCGGGAGCAGTACTTC	CASSLKWSREQYF
TRBJ2-2	many	TRBV7-9	NA	TGTGCCAGCAGCGTCGGGCTCCACACCGGGGAGCTGTTTTTT	CASSVGLHTGELFF
TRBJ2-5	many	TRBV4-3	NA	TGCGCCAGCAGCCGCTCAACAGGGTCAGAGACCCAGTACTTC	CASSRSTGSETQYF
TRBJ1-5	NA	TRBV15	NA	TGTGCCACCAGAGCTTCGGGGACGGGCAATCAGCCCCAGCATTTT	CATRASGTGNQPQHF